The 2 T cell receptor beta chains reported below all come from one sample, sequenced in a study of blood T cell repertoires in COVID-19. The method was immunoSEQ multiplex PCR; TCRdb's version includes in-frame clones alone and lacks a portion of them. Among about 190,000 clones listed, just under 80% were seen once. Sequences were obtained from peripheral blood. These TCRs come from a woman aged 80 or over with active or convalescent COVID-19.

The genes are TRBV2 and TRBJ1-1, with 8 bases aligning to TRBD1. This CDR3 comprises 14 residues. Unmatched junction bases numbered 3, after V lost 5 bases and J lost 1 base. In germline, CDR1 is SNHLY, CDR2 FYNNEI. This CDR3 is CASSQGAGNTEAFF. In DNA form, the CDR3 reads TGTGCCAGCAGTCAGGGGGCGGGGAACACTGAAGCTTTCTTT.

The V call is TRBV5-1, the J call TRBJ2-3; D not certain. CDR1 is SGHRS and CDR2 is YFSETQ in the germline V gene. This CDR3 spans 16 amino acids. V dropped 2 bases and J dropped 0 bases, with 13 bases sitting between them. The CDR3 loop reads CASSFVAATSTDTQYF. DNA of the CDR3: TGCGCCAGCAGCTTCGTCGCGGCTACTAGCACAGATACGCAGTATTTT.